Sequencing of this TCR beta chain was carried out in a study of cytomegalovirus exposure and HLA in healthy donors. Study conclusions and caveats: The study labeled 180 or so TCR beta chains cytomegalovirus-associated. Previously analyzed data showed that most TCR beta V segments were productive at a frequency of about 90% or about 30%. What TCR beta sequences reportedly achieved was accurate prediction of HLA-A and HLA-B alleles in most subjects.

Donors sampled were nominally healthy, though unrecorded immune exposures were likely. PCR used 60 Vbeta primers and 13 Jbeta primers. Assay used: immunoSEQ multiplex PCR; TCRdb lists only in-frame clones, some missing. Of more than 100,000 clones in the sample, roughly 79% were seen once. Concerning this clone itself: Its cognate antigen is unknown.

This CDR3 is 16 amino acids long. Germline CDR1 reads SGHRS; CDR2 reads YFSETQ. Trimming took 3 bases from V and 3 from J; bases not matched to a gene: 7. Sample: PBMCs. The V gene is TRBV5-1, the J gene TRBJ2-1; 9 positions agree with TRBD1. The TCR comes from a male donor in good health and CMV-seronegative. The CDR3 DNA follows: TGCGCCAGCAGCTGGACCGGGACAGGGAACTACAATGAGCAGTTCTTC. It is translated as CASSWTGTGNYNEQFF. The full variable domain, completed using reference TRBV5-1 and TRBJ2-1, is KAGVTQTPRYLIKTRGQQVTLSCSPISGHRSVSWYQQTPGQGLQFLFEYFSETQRNKGNFPGRFSGRQFSNSRSEMNVSTLELGDSALYLCASSWTGTGNYNEQFFGPGTRLTVL.